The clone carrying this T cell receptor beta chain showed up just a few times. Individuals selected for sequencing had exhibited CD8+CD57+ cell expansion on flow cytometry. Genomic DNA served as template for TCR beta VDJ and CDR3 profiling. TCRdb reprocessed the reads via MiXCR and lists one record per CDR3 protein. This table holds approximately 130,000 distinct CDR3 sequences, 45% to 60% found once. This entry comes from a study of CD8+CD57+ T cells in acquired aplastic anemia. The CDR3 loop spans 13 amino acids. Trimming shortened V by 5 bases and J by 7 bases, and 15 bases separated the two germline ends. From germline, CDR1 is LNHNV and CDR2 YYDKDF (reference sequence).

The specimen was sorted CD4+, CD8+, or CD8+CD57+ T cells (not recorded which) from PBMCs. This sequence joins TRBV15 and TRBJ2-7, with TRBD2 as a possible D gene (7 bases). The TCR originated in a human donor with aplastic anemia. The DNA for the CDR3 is TGTGCCACCAGCGAGGGGGGGCGAGGGGAGCAGTACTTC. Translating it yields CATSEGGRGEQYF.